These T cell receptor beta chains were read from a single sample in a study of T cells after somatic rescue of genetic block. This table comes from immunoSEQ multiplex PCR, and its TCRdb copy is limited to in-frame clones, with some not included. The sample records tens of thousands of clones, about 90% being singletons. Sequencing used peripheral blood mononuclear cells (PBMCs). All receptors come from a man aged 35-49 years. The CDR3 runs from the conserved cysteine through the conserved F or W. D genes are given only for firm matches.

v_gene	len	d_gene	j_gene	CDR3aa	CDR3nt
TRBV6-5	16	NA	TRBJ2-7	CASSYRAGGRGYEQYF	TGTGCCAGCAGTTACCGAGCTGGAGGGAGAGGGTACGAGCAGTACTTC
TRBV11-2	16	TRBD2	TRBJ2-1	CASSLGGTRDKNEQFF	TGTGCCAGCAGCTTAGGGGGGACTAGAGATAAAAATGAGCAGTTCTTC
TRBV9	15	TRBD2	TRBJ2-5	CASSFSGSGRETQYF	TGTGCCAGCAGCTTTAGCGGGAGTGGGAGGGAGACCCAGTACTTC
TRBV19	15	TRBD2	TRBJ2-2	CASSTSGGASGELFF	TGTGCCAGTAGCACTAGCGGGGGGGCCTCCGGGGAGCTGTTTTTT
TRBV6-6	13	NA	TRBJ2-5	CASSYPGEETQYF	TGTGCCAGCAGTTACCCAGGGGAAGAGACCCAGTACTTC
TRBV7-9	15	TRBD1	TRBJ2-5	CASRPGQGSLETQYF	TGTGCCAGCAGGCCGGGACAGGGGAGTCTGGAGACCCAGTACTTC
TRBV6-1	14	NA	TRBJ2-7	CAIIRDSGTYEQYF	TGTGCCATCATCCGGGACAGCGGGACCTACGAGCAGTACTTC
TRBV7-8	16	NA	TRBJ1-3	CASSPRALPSGNTIYF	TGTGCCAGCAGCCCGAGGGCCTTACCCTCTGGAAACACCATATATTTT
TRBV19	15	NA	TRBJ2-3	CASSFGDLITDTQYF	TGTGCCAGTAGTTTCGGAGACCTCATTACAGATACGCAGTATTTT
TRBV10-2	14	TRBD1	TRBJ2-1	CASSATGGGNEQFF	TGCGCCAGCAGTGCTACAGGGGGCGGGAATGAGCAGTTCTTC
TRBV2	15	NA	TRBJ2-2	CASSEALRGTGELFF	TGTGCCAGCAGTGAAGCGTTGCGAGGAACCGGGGAGCTGTTTTTT
TRBV5-1	13	TRBD1	TRBJ2-3	CASSLQGTDTQYF	TGCGCCAGCAGCCTACAGGGGACGGATACGCAGTATTTT
TRBV28	14	TRBD1	TRBJ2-7	CASSFQQGVYEQYF	TGTGCCAGCAGTTTTCAACAGGGGGTATACGAGCAGTACTTC
TRBV6-5	16	NA	TRBJ2-1	CASSYIAGLDLDEQFF	TGTGCCAGCAGTTACATCGCCGGGCTAGATCTCGATGAGCAGTTCTTC
TRBV9	16	NA	TRBJ2-3	CASSAGGLLHTDTQYF	TGTGCCAGCAGCGCCGGCGGACTTTTACACACAGATACGCAGTATTTT
TRBV5-1	16	TRBD1	TRBJ1-1	CASSSMNTGGASEAFF	TGCGCCAGCAGCTCGATGAATACAGGGGGCGCTTCTGAAGCTTTCTTT
TRBV2	14	NA	TRBJ1-2	CASSEASRGYGYTF	TGTGCCAGCAGTGAAGCCTCTAGGGGCTATGGCTACACCTTC
TRBV6-1	14	NA	TRBJ2-3	CASLLTAKADTQYF	TGTGCCAGCCTCCTGACAGCGAAGGCAGATACGCAGTATTTT
TRBV4-1	15	NA	TRBJ1-2	CASSPRAGASYGYTF	TGCGCCAGCAGCCCTCGGGCAGGGGCTAGCTATGGCTACACCTTC
TRBV6-5	16	TRBD2	TRBJ2-2	CASSYWASGKGGELFF	TGTGCCAGCAGTTACTGGGCTAGCGGGAAGGGCGGGGAGCTGTTTTTT
TRBV5-4	16	NA	TRBJ2-5	CASSLGQGGRQETQYF	TGTGCCAGCAGCCTAGGACAAGGGGGTAGACAAGAGACCCAGTACTTC
TRBV7-2	17	TRBD2	TRBJ2-2	CASSPLGAGVSTGELFF	TGTGCCAGCAGCCCACTCGGAGCGGGAGTTTCCACCGGGGAGCTGTTTTTT
TRBV6-6	16	TRBD2	TRBJ2-1	CASSYSTPSGSTEQFF	TGTGCCAGCAGTTACTCGACCCCTAGCGGGAGCACTGAGCAGTTCTTC
TRBV28	15	NA	TRBJ1-6	CASSFGSSYNSPLHF	TGTGCCAGCAGTTTCGGAAGCTCCTATAATTCACCCCTCCACTTT